This T cell receptor (beta chain) emerged from a study of T-cell memory formation after mild COVID-19. This CDR3 is built from 14 residues. J lost 11 bases, V lost 8 bases, and 10 bases had no gene match. Per germline, CDR1 LGHNA and CDR2 YNFKEQ. Study results and limitations: Largely, contracting CD4+ clones fell within CM and EM, and contracting CD8+ clones within EMRA. Clones shrinking from day 15 to 85 showed even CD4/CD8 mixes; later expanders tilted CD4+.

TCRdb ran MiXCR on the 5' RACE reads and lists one entry per CDR3 protein. The sample shows 300,000 to 400,000 distinct CDR3 sequences, around a sixth of them seen only once. This clonotype appeared a few times. Its cognate antigen is unknown. The chain recombines TRBV4-2 with TRBJ1-6, with 9 bases that match TRBD1. The material sequenced was PBMCs or a T cell subset sorted from them (not recorded which). The receptor was isolated from a man aged 18 to 29 who had mild COVID-19 (a few samples of this study predate the infection). Cell type and time point are not known. The chain's CDR3 is CASREGQGRPPLHF. The CDR3, as DNA: TGTGCCAGCCGCGAGGGACAGGGTCGGCCACCCCTCCACTTT.